This record concerns one T cell receptor beta chain sequence. This specimen comes from a study of T cell responses to AZD1222 COVID-19 vaccine. The protocol was immunoSEQ multiplex PCR, while the TCRdb copy is restricted to in-frame clones and leaves out a portion. The sample lists 100,000 to 150,000 clones, 75% to 90% seen once, with around 5.6% in the top ten. This clonotype originated in an adult in good health. The source material was peripheral blood, sampled on day 0 of AZD1222 vaccination.

Here the CDR3 reads CASSLGGLTEQYF. CDR3 in DNA: TGTGCCAGCAGCTTGGGGGGACTTACAGAGCAGTACTTC. J is TRBJ2-7 and V is TRBV28, with D tentatively TRBD2 (6 bases). The CDR3 has 13 residues. In germline, CDR1 is MDHEN, CDR2 SYDVKM. With 6 bases removed from V and 7 bases from J, the gap between germline ends came to 16 bases.